This T cell receptor beta chain was found in a study of shared clonotypes between healthy human individuals. Trimming shortened V by 8 bases and J by 0 bases, and 9 bases separated the two germline ends. CDR1 is MDHEN, CDR2 SYDVKM, per germline. This CDR3 is built from 13 residues. Here immunoSEQ multiplex PCR was the method, and the copy in TCRdb shows in-frame clones only, minus some. The sample records roughly 2.2 million clones, under 95% being singletons. To note about this clone: Its antigen is as yet unknown.

Study-wide findings and caveats: Generation probability values for non-shared clonotypes were lower than those for clonotypes shared by all four donors. Sequencing depth was expected to influence donor clonotype sharing.

The rearrangement joins TRBV28 to TRBJ2-3; the D is unclear. Sample: naive CD4+ T cells from PBMCs. Stated subset: CD45RA+ positively selected. This TCR derives from a man aged 18 to 29 in good health. Some clones in this sample may be carry-over from other donors' samples. Here the CDR3 DNA reads TGTGCCAGCCCGGTTTATAGCACAGATACGCAGTATTTT. It is translated as CASPVYSTDTQYF.